Shown below are 21 T cell receptor beta chains from a single sample sequenced in a study of cytomegalovirus exposure and HLA in healthy donors. This table comes from immunoSEQ multiplex PCR, and its TCRdb copy is limited to in-frame clones, with some not included. The sample lists around 50,000 clones; nearly 95% were seen once. The sequenced sample was PBMCs. These TCRs come from a woman younger than 35 in good health and CMV-seropositive.

The rearrangement joins TRBV2 to TRBJ1-2, with a possible D match to TRBD1 (5 bases). CDR3 size: 16 residues. Germline-derived CDR1 and CDR2 are SNHLY and FYNNEI. V lost 8 bases, J lost 4 bases, and 23 bases lay in between. CDR3 DNA sequence: TGTGCCAGCTTAGAGTCCCGGGGACTGAAGGGCTATGGCTACACCTTC. This encodes CASLESRGLKGYGYTF.

This clone appeared once. V usage is TRBV6-1 and J usage is TRBJ2-7; TRBD2 matches at 9 bases. V shed 7 bases and J 6 bases; nucleotides not matched to a gene: 7. CDR3 length: 13 residues. Germline assignment: CDR1 MNHNS and CDR2 SASEGT. The CDR3 reads CASTRGLASEQYF. The CDR3 DNA is TGTGCCAGCACTCGAGGACTAGCGAGCGAGCAGTACTTC.

The chain has TRBV10-3 and TRBJ2-5, with D unclear. From germline, CDR1 is ENHRY and CDR2 SYGVKD. V was shortened by 3 bases and J by 2 bases, with 4 bases between the two germline ends. CDR3 size: 12 residues. The CDR3 coding sequence is TGTGCCATCAGTGACAGACAAGAGACCCAGTACTTC. Encoded protein: CAISDRQETQYF.

V gene TRBV4-1 combines with J gene TRBJ1-5; maybe TRBD1 (5 bases). The CDR3 runs 18 residues. Trimming shortened V by 2 bases and J by 3 bases, and 20 bases separated the two germline ends. Germline assignment: CDR1 MGHRA and CDR2 YSYEKL. This chain's CDR3 is CASSQWGLETDSNQPQHF. The CDR3 DNA is TGCGCCAGCAGCCAATGGGGCCTGGAAACAGACTCCAATCAGCCCCAGCATTTT.

The chain joins TRBV30 to TRBJ2-1; 10 bases align to TRBD1. CDR1 GTSNPN and CDR2 SVGIG come from the germline V gene (reference sequence). Trimming removed 0 bases from V and 9 bases from J; junction bases left unmatched: 8. This CDR3 has 15 amino acids. This CDR3 is CAWSVLGQGGGEQFF. In nucleotides, the CDR3 is TGTGCCTGGAGTGTACTAGGACAGGGGGGTGGTGAGCAGTTCTTC.

The V gene is TRBV29-1, the J gene TRBJ1-1; D remains unclear. Trimming left V 5 bases short and J 7 bases short, with 14 bases between. CDR1 is SQVTM, CDR2 ANQGSEA, per germline. The CDR3 extends over 12 amino acids. The DNA of the CDR3 is TGCAGCGTTCAAAGAGGTGCGGTTGAAGCTTTCTTT. Protein product: CSVQRGAVEAFF.

The V and J genes are TRBV21-1 and TRBJ2-2; TRBD2, as called in the table, went unchecked against the DNA. TRBV21-1 is reported as a pseudogene. This CDR3 has 18 residues. Here the CDR3 reads CASSKSSSWREGAGELFF. CDR3 coding DNA: TGTGCCAGCAGCAAGTCGTCCAGCTGGCGGGAGGGGGCCGGGGAGCTGTTTTTT.

V is TRBV27 and J is TRBJ2-7, with 11 bases lining up with TRBD2. CDR1 is MNHEY and CDR2 is SMNVEV in the germline V gene (reference sequence). With V trimmed by 7 bases and J by 6 bases, 8 bases remained unmatched. The CDR3 has 14 amino acids. CDR3 loop: CASMRTGTSGEQYF. The CDR3 DNA sequence: TGTGCCAGCATGAGAACAGGGACTAGCGGCGAGCAGTACTTC.

This chain connects TRBV19 to TRBJ2-3; 9 bases are a match to TRBD2. The CDR3 totals 13 residues. With V trimmed by 9 bases and J by 8 bases, 9 bases remained unmatched. Germline V CDR1 and CDR2: LNHDA, SQIVND (reference sequence). The DNA for the CDR3 is TGTGCCAGCGATAGCGGGAGAGGAGTTACGCAGTATTTT. It encodes CASDSGRGVTQYF.

This clone was recorded once. The V and J genes are TRBV29-1 and TRBJ2-5; tentatively, D is TRBD1 (6 bases). The CDR3 is made up of 13 amino acids. V shed 2 bases and J shed 9 bases, with 16 bases lying between them. Germline CDR1 is SQVTM and CDR2 is ANQGSEA. CDR3 nucleotides: TGCAGCGTTGAAAGGGGGTTGGGCTGGGCCCAGTACTTC. This translates into CSVERGLGWAQYF.

This rearrangement joins TRBV5-1 to TRBJ1-1; weak D call: TRBD1 (6 bases). CDR1 and CDR2 (germline): SGHRS, YFSETQ. V was cut by 4 bases and J by 5 bases, with 15 bases left in between. This CDR3 has 14 residues. The CDR3 coding sequence is TGCGCCAGCAGCGGCACAGGGAAGGGTACTGAAGCTTTCTTT. Translation: CASSGTGKGTEAFF.

This clone was counted once. This chain joins TRBV4-2 and TRBJ2-5, with 12 bases matching TRBD1. Losses at the gene ends were 0 bases for V and 5 bases for J; bases not matched to a gene: 4. The CDR3 has 16 residues. Germline V CDR1 and CDR2: LGHNA, YNFKEQ. For the CDR3, the DNA is TGTGCCAGCAGCCAAGAAATGGGACAGGGGGCGGAGACCCAGTACTTC. It is translated as CASSQEMGQGAETQYF.

V is TRBV5-4 and J is TRBJ1-1; D might be TRBD1 (6 bases). The germline CDR1 and CDR2 sequences are SGHNT and YYREEE (reference sequence). CDR3 size: 14 residues. V lost 9 bases, J lost 0 bases, and 15 bases lay in between. The DNA for the CDR3 is TGTGCCATCCGAGACGGACAGCTGAACACTGAAGCTTTCTTT. It yields the protein CAIRDGQLNTEAFF.

The genes are TRBV9 and TRBJ2-3; TRBD2 matches at 9 bases. CDR1 is SGDLS and CDR2 is YYNGEE in the germline V gene. The CDR3 runs 17 residues. The J segment lost 0 bases and the V segment lost 2 bases, leaving 7 bases of the junction unmatched. The CDR3 spells CASSVGVSGRSTDTQYF. The CDR3 bases are TGTGCCAGCAGCGTTGGGGTTAGCGGGAGAAGCACAGATACGCAGTATTTT. Using reference TRBV9 and TRBJ2-3 for the parts outside the CDR3, the full variable domain is DSGVTQTPKHLITATGQRVTLRCSPRSGDLSVYWYQQSLDQGLQFLIQYYNGEERAKGNILERFSAQQFPDLHSELNLSSLELGDSALYFCASSVGVSGRSTDTQYFGPGTRLTVL.

This clone was recorded only once. The rearrangement uses TRBV11-1 and TRBJ2-3; D is perhaps TRBD2 (6 bases). CDR1 is SGHAT and CDR2 is FQDESV in the germline V gene (reference sequence). This CDR3 spans 15 amino acids. V lost 0 bases and J 6 bases, leaving 13 bases between the germline ends. Here the CDR3 DNA reads TGTGCCAGCAGCTTAGCTAGCGGAGGAGGGGATACGCAGTATTTT. Protein: CASSLASGGGDTQYF.

This sequence joins TRBV28 and TRBJ2-5; 11 bases line up with TRBD2. J lost 5 bases, V lost 7 bases, and 15 bases had no gene match. Per the germline V gene, CDR1 is MDHEN and CDR2 is SYDVKM. The CDR3 spans 17 residues. Here the CDR3 DNA reads TGTGCCAGCACGACTCGGGAGGGACTAGCGGTGGGCGAGACCCAGTACTTC. Its translation: CASTTREGLAVGETQYF.

V gene TRBV27 combines with J gene TRBJ2-1; TRBD2 matches at 9 bases. Germline V gene lookup returns CDR1 MNHEY and CDR2 SMNVEV (reference sequence). The J segment lost 1 base and the V segment lost 2 bases, leaving 6 bases of the junction unmatched. The CDR3 loop spans 17 amino acids. Here the CDR3 DNA reads TGTGCCAGCAGTTTAGAGCCCCTAGCGGGGTCCTACAATGAGCAGTTCTTC. The encoded protein is CASSLEPLAGSYNEQFF.

V and J are TRBV28 and TRBJ2-1; unclear D gene. Trimming removed 3 bases at V and 0 bases at J, with 12 bases between. The germline V gene encodes CDR1 MDHEN and CDR2 SYDVKM. The CDR3 is made up of 16 amino acids. Here the CDR3 DNA reads TGTGCCAGCAGTTTCTTAGGCGGTAGCTCCTACAATGAGCAGTTCTTC. Residues: CASSFLGGSSYNEQFF.

This chain uses TRBV19 with TRBJ1-5; 8 bases map to TRBD1. The germline V gene encodes CDR1 LNHDA and CDR2 SQIVND (reference sequence). CDR3 length: 15 amino acids. The junction had 11 bases not matched to a gene; V was cut back by 5 bases and J by 8 bases. As DNA, the CDR3 is TGTGCCAGTAGTCCGGACAGGGACTTCGGGGAGCCCCAGCATTTT. This codes for CASSPDRDFGEPQHF.

This clone was detected only a few times. The CDR3 here is CASSLGTSVNEQFF. CDR3 sequence (DNA): TGTGCCAGCTCACTGGGGACTAGCGTCAATGAGCAGTTCTTC. The chain uses TRBV18 and TRBJ2-1; 10 bases line up with TRBD2. Losses at the gene ends were 4 bases for V and 6 bases for J; bases not matched to a gene: 3. The length of the CDR3 is 14 residues. Per germline, CDR1 KGHSH and CDR2 LQKENI.

V is TRBV5-5 and J is TRBJ2-1, with a possible D match to TRBD1 (5 bases). From germline, CDR1 is SGHKS and CDR2 YYEKEE (reference sequence). The CDR3 loop spans 15 amino acids. V lost 0 bases and J lost 3, with 10 bases in between. Written as DNA, the CDR3 is TGTGCCAGCAGCTTGGGGGGCGTCTACTACAATGAGCAGTTCTTC. Its translation is CASSLGGVYYNEQFF.